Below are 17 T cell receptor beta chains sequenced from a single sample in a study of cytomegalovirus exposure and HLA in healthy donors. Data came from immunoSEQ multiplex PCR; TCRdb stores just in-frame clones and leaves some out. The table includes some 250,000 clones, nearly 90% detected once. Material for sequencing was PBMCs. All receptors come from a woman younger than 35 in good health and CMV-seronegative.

As DNA, the CDR3 is TGTGCCAGCAGCTTGGCGTCTAGCGGGGGAGGGAACATTCAGTACTTC. The encoded protein is CASSLASSGGGNIQYF. The chain carries TRBV5-4 and TRBJ2-4; 10 positions agree with TRBD2. J lost 7 bases, V lost 0 bases, and 7 bases had no gene match. This CDR3 has 16 residues. Germline CDR1 SGHNT, CDR2 YYREEE (reference sequence).

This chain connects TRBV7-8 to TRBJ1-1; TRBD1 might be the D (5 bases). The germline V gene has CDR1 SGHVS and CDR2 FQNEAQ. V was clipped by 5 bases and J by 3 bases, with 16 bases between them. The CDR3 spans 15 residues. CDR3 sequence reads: CASSLQEGWDTEAFF. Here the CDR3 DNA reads TGTGCCAGCAGCCTACAGGAGGGCTGGGACACTGAAGCTTTCTTT.

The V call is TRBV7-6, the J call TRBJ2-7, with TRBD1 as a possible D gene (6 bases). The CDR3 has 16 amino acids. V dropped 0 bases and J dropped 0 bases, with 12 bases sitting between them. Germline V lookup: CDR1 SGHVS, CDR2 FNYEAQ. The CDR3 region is CASSLAADSISYEQYF. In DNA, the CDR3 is TGTGCCAGCAGCTTAGCGGCGGACAGTATCTCCTACGAGCAGTACTTC.

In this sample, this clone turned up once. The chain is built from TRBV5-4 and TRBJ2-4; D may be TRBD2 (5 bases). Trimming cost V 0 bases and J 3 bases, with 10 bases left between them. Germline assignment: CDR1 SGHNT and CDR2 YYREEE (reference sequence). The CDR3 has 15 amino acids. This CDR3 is CASSLGGEGKNIQYF. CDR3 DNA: TGTGCCAGCAGCTTGGGGGGTGAGGGCAAAAACATTCAGTACTTC. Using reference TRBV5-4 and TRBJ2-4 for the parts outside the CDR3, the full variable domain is ETGVTQSPTHLIKTRGQQVTLRCSSQSGHNTVSWYQQALGQGPQFIFQYYREEENGRGNFPPRFSGLQFPNYSSELNVNALELDDSALYLCASSLGGEGKNIQYFGAGTRLSVL.

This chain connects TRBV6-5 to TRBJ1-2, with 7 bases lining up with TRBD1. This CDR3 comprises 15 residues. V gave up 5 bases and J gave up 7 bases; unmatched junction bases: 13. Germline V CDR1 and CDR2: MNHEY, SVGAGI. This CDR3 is CASSLYRGGLGGYTF. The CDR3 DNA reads TGTGCCAGCAGTCTTTACAGGGGAGGCTTGGGTGGCTACACCTTC.

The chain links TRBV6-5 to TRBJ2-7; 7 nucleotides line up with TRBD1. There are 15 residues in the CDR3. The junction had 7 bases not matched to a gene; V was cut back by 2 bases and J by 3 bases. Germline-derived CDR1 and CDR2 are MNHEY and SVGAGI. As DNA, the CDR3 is TGTGCCAGCAGTTACATCAGGACAGGTGACTACGAGCAGTACTTC. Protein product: CASSYIRTGDYEQYF.

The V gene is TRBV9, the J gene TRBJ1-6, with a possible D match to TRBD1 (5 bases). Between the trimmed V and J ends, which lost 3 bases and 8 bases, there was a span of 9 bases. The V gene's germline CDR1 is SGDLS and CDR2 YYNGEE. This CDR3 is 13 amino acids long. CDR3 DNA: TGTGCCAGCAGCGCCTTACAGGATTCACCCCTCCACTTT. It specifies CASSALQDSPLHF.

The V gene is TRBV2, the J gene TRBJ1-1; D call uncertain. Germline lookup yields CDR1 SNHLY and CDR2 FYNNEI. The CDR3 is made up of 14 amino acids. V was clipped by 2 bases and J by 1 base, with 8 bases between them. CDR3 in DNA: TGTGCCAGCAGTGAACCCCGGGGGAACACTGAAGCTTTCTTT. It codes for CASSEPRGNTEAFF.

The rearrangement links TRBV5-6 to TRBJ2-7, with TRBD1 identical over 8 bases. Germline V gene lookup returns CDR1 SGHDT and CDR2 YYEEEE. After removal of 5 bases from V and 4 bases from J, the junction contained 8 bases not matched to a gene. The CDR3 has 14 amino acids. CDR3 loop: CASRGQGTQYEQYF. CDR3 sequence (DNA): TGTGCCAGCAGAGGACAGGGAACACAATACGAGCAGTACTTC.

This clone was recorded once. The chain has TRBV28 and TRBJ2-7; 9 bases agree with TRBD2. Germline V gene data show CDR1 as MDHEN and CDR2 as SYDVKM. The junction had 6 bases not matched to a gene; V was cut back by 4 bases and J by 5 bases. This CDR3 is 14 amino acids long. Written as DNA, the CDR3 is TGTGCCAGCAGTTCTGTCGCGGGAGGGGACGAGCAGTACGTC. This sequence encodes CASSSVAGGDEQYV.

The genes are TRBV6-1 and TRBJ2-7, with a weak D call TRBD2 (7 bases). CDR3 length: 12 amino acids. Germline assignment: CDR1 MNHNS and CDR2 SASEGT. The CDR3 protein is CSTRGGPYEQYV. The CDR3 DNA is TGTTCGACTAGGGGGGGCCCCTACGAGCAGTACGTC.

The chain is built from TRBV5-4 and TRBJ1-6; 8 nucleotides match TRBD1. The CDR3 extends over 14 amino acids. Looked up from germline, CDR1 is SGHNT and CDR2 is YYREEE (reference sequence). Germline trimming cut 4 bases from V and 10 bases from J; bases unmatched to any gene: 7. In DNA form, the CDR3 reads TGTGCCAGCAGCACAGGGGGTCTGGGGTCACCCCTCCACTTT. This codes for CASSTGGLGSPLHF. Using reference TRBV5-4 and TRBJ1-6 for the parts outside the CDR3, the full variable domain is ETGVTQSPTHLIKTRGQQVTLRCSSQSGHNTVSWYQQALGQGPQFIFQYYREEENGRGNFPPRFSGLQFPNYSSELNVNALELDDSALYLCASSTGGLGSPLHFGNGTRLTVT.

This chain's CDR3 is CASSIEERWSYNEQFF. Here the CDR3 DNA reads TGTGCCAGTAGTATAGAAGAGCGTTGGTCCTACAATGAGCAGTTCTTC. The gene calls are TRBV19 and TRBJ2-1; unclear D gene. The germline V and J ends were trimmed by 0 bases and 1 base, with 10 bases remaining between them. From germline, CDR1 is LNHDA and CDR2 SQIVND (reference sequence). This CDR3 is built from 16 residues. Looking up the rest from reference TRBV19 and TRBJ2-1 gives the full variable domain: DGGITQSPKYLFRKEGQNVTLSCEQNLNHDAMYWYRQDPGQGLRLIYYSQIVNDFQKGDIAEGYSVSREKKESFPLTVTSAQKNPTAFYLCASSIEERWSYNEQFFGPGTRLTVL.

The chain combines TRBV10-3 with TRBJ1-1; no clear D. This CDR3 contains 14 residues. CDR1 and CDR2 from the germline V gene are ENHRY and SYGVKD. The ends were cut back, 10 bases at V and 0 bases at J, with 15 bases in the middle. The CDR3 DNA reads TGTGCCACCCCCTTCTACGCAATGAACACTGAAGCTTTCTTT. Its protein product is CATPFYAMNTEAFF.

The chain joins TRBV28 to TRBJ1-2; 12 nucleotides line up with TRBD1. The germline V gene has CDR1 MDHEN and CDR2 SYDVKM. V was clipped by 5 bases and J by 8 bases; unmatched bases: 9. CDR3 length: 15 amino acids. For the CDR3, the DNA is TGTGCCAGCAGTCCCACCGGGACAGGGGGCGTAGGCTACACCTTC. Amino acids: CASSPTGTGGVGYTF.

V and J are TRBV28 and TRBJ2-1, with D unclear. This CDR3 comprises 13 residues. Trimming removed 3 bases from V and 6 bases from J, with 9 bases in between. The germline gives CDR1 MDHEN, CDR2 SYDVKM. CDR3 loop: CASSFEQLNEQFF. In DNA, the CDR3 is TGTGCCAGCAGTTTTGAACAGCTCAATGAGCAGTTCTTC.

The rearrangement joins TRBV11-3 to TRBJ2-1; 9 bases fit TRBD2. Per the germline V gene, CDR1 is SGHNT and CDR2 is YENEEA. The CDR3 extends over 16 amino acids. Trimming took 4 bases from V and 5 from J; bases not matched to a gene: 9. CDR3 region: CASSSPGLAYDNEQFF. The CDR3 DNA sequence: TGTGCCAGCAGCTCTCCGGGACTAGCATACGACAATGAGCAGTTCTTC.